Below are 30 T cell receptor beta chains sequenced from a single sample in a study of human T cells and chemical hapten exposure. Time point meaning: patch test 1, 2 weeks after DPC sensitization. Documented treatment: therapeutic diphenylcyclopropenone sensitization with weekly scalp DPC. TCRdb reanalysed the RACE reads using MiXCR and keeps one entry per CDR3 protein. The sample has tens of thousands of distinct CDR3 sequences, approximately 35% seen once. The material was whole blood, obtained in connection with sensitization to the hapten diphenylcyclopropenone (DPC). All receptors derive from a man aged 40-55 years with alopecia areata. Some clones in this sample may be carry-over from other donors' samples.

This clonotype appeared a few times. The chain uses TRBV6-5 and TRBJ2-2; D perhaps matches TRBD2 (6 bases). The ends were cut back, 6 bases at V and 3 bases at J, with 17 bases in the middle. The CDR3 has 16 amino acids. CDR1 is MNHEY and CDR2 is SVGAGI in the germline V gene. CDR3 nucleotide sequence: TGTGCCAGCAGGGGAACATACGGAGGGGACACCGGGGAGCTGTTTTTT. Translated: CASRGTYGGDTGELFF.

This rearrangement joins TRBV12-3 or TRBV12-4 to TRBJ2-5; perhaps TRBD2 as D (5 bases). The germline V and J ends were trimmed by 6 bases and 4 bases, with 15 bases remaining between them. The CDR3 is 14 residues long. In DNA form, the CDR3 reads TGTGCCAGCAGGCGCGCTGCGGGCGGAGAGACCCAGTACTTC. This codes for CASRRAAGGETQYF.

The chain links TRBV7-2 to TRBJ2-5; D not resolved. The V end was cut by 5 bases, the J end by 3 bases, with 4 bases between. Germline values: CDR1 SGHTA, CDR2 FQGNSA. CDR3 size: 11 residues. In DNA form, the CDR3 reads TGTGCCAGCAGCGGAGAAGAGACCCAGTACTTC. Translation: CASSGEETQYF. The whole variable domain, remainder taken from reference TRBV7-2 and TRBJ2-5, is GAGVSQSPSNKVTEKGKDVELRCDPISGHTALYWYRQSLGQGLEFLIYFQGNSAPDKSGLPSDRFSAERTGGSVSTLTIQRTQQEDSAVYLCASSGEETQYFGPGTRLLVL.

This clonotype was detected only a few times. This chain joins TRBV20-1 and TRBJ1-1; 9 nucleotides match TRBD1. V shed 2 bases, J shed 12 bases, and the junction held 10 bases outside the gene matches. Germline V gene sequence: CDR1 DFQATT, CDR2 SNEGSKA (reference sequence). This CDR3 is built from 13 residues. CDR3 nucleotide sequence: TGCAGTGCTAGATTAACGGGACAGGGTTTGACTTTCTTT. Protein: CSARLTGQGLTFF.

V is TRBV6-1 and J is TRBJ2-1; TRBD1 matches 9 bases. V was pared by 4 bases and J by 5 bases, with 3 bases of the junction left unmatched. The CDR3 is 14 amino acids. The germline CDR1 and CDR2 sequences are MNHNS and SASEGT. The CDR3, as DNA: TGTGCCAGCAGTGGGGACAGGGTACACAATGAGCAGTTCTTC. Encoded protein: CASSGDRVHNEQFF.

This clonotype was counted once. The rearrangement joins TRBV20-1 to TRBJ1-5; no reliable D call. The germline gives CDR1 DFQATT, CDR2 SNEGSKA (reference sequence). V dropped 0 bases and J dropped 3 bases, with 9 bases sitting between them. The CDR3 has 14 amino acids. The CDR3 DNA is TGCAGTGCTAGAGACCGTACCCCCAATCAGCCCCAGCATTTT. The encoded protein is CSARDRTPNQPQHF.

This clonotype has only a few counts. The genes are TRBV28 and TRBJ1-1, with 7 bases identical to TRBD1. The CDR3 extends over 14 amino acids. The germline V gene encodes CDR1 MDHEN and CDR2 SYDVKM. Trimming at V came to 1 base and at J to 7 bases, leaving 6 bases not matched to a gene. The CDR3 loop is CASSLYFRDSEAFF. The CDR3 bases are TGTGCCAGCAGTTTATATTTCCGGGACAGTGAAGCTTTCTTT.

DNA of the CDR3: TGTGCCAGCAGCACAGGGACTAGCGCTCCTGTCAAGCAGTACTTC. Translating gives CASSTGTSAPVKQYF. The V and J genes are TRBV5-4 and TRBJ2-7, with TRBD2 matching over 10 bases. This CDR3 is built from 15 residues. Unmatched junction bases numbered 12, after V lost 4 bases and J lost 8 bases. From germline, CDR1 is SGHNT and CDR2 YYREEE (reference sequence).

CDR3: CASSSGLAGGPGETQYF. CDR3 bases: TGTGCCAGCAGCTCGGGACTAGCGGGAGGGCCTGGAGAGACCCAGTACTTC. The V and J genes are TRBV5-8 and TRBJ2-5, with TRBD2 matching over 16 bases. The germline gives CDR1 SGHTS, CDR2 YDEGEE. The CDR3 extends over 17 amino acids. V gave up 3 bases and J gave up 4 bases; unmatched junction bases: 6.

CDR3 amino acids: CASSYRGTGSGYTF. CDR3 nucleotide sequence: TGTGCCAGCTCATACCGAGGGACAGGGAGCGGCTACACCTTC. V is TRBV28 and J is TRBJ1-2; the match to TRBD1 covers 9 bases. Losses at the gene ends were 8 bases for V and 8 bases for J; bases not matched to a gene: 12. Germline V gene lookup returns CDR1 MDHEN and CDR2 SYDVKM. The CDR3 consists of 14 residues.

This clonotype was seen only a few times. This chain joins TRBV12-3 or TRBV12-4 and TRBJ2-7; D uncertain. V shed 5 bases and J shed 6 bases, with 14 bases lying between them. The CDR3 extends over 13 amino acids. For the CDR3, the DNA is TGTGCCAGCAGTCACTCCATGGGGTCCGAGCAGTACTTC. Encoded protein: CASSHSMGSEQYF.

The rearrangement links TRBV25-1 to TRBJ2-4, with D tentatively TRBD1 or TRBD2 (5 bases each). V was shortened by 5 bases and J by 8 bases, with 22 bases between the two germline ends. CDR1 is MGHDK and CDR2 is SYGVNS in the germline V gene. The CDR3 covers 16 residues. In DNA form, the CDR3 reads TGTGCCAGCAGTAAAGACATAACCGGGCAGGGAGACATTCAGTACTTC. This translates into CASSKDITGQGDIQYF. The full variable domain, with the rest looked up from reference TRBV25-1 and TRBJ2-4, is EADIYQTPRYLVIGTGKKITLECSQTMGHDKMYWYQQDPGMELHLIHYSYGVNSTEKGDLSSESTVSRIRTEHFPLTLESARPSHTSQYLCASSKDITGQGDIQYFGAGTRLSVL.

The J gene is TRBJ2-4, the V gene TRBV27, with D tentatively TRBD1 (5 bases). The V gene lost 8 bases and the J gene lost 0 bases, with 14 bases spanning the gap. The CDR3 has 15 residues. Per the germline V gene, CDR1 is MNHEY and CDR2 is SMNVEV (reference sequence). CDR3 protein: CASEPRDLAKNIQYF. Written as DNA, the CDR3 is TGTGCCAGCGAGCCCAGGGATTTAGCCAAAAACATTCAGTACTTC.

CDR3 amino acids: CASSPPGLFYGYTF. The CDR3 region has the DNA TGTGCCAGCAGTCCACCGGGACTCTTCTATGGCTACACCTTC. The chain carries TRBV27 and TRBJ1-2; D may be TRBD1 (5 bases). V lost 5 bases, J lost 4 bases, and 14 bases lay in between. The germline gives CDR1 MNHEY, CDR2 SMNVEV (reference sequence). The CDR3 sequence is 14 residues long.

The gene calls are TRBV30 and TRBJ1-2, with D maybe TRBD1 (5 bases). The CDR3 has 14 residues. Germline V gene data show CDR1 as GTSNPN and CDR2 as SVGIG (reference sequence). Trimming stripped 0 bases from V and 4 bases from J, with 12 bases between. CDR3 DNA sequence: TGTGCCTGGAGTGTACGAGGGGCCTTCTATGGCTACACCTTC. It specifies CAWSVRGAFYGYTF.

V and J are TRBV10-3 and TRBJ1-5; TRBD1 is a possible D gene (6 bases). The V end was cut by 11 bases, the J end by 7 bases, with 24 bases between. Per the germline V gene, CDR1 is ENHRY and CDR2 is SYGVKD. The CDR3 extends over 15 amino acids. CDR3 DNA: TGTGCCCCGCGGGGGGGCCACGGGGGGGTACAGCCCCAGCATTTT. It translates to CAPRGGHGGVQPQHF.

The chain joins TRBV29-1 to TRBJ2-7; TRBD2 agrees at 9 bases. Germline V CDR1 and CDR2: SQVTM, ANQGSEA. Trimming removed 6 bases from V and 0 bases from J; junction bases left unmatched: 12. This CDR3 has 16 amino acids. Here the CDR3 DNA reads TGCAGCGTGTCGAGGACAACTAGCGGGTTCTCCTACGAGCAGTACTTC. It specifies CSVSRTTSGFSYEQYF.

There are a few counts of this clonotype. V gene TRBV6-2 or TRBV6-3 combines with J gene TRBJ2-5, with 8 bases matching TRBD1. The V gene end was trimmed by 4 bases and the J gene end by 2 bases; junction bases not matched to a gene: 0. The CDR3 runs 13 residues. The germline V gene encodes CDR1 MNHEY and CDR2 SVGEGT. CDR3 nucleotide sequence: TGTGCCAGCAGTTGGACAGGGCAAGAGACCCAGTACTTC. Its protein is CASSWTGQETQYF.

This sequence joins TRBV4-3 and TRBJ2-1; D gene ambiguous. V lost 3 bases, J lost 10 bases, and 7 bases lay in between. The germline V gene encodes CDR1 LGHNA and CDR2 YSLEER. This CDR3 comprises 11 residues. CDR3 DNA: TGCGCCAGCAGCCAGTGCCGGGAGCAGTTCTTC. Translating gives CASSQCREQFF.

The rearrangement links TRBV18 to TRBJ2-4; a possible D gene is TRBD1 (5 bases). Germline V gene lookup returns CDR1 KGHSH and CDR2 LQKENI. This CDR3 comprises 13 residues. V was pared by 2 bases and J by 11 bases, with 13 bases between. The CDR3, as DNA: TGTGCCAGCTCACCAAACAACAGGCCCCTTCAGTACTTC. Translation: CASSPNNRPLQYF.

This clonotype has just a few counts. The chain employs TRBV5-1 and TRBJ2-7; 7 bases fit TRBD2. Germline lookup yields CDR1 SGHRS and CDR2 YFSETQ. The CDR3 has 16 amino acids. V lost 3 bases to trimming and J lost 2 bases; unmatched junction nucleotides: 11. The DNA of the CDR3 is TGCGCCAGCAGCTGGATAGCGGGTGACCCTCCCTACGAGCAGTACTTC. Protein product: CASSWIAGDPPYEQYF.

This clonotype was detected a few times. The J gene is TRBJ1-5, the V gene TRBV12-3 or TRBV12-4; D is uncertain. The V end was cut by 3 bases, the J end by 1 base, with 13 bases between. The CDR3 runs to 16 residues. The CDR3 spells CASSFRRSGSNQPQHF. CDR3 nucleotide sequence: TGTGCCAGCAGTTTTCGCAGGTCCGGAAGCAATCAGCCCCAGCATTTT.

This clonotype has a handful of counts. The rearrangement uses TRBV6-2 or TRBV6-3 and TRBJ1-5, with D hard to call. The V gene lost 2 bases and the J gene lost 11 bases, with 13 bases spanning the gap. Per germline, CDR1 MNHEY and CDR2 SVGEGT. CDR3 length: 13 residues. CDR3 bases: TGTGCCAGCAGTTACGGGCGAGGACGGGCCCAGCATTTT. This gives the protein CASSYGRGRAQHF.

DNA of the CDR3: TGTGCCAGCAGCTTAGATTTGGGGAGTCTCACCGGGGAGCTGTTTTTT. Its protein product is CASSLDLGSLTGELFF. The chain couples TRBV7-7 to TRBJ2-2; possibly TRBD2 for D (5 bases). Germline V gives CDR1 SSHAT, CDR2 FNYEAQ (reference sequence). The CDR3 is 16 residues long. V lost 1 base and J lost 4, with 13 bases in between.

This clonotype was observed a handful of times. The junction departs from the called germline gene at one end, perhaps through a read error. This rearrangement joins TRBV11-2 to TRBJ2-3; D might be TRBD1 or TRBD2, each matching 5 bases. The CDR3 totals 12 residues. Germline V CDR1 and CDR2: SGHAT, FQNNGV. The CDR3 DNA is TGTGCCAGCGCTCGGGGCACAAATACGCAGTATTTT. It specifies CASARGTNTQYF. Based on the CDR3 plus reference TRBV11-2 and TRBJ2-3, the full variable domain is EAGVAQSPRYKIIEKRQSVAFWCNPISGHATLYWYQQILGQGPKLLIQFQNNGVVDDSQLPKDRFSAERLKGVDSTLKIQPAKLEDSAVYLCASARGTNTQYFGPGTRLTVL.

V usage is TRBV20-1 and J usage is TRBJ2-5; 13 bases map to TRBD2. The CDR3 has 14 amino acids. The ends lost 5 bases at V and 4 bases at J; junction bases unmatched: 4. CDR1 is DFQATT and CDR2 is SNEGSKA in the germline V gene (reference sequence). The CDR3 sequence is CSAAGLAGLETQYF. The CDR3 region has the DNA TGCAGTGCTGCGGGACTAGCGGGATTAGAGACCCAGTACTTC.

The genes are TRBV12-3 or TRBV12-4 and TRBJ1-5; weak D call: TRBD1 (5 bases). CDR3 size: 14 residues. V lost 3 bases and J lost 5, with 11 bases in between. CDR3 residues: CASSFSGAHQPQHF. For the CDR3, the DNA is TGTGCCAGCAGTTTTAGCGGGGCCCATCAGCCCCAGCATTTT.

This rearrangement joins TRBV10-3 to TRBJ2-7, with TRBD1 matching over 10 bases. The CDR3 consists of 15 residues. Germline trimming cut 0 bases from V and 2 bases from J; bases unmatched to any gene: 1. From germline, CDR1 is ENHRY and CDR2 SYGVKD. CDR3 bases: TGTGCCATCAGTGAGTCGGGGACAGGGGCCTACGAGCAGTACTTC. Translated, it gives CAISESGTGAYEQYF.

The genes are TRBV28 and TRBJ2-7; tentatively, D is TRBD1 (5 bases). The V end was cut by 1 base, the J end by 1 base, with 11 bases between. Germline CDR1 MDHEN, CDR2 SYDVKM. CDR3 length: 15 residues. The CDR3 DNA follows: TGTGCCAGCAGTTTATACGCAGACAGTTCCTACGAGCAGTACTTC. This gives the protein CASSLYADSSYEQYF.

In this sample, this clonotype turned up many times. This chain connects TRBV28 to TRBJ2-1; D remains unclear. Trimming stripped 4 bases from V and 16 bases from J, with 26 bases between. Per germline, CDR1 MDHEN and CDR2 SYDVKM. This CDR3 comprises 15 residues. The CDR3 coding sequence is TGTGCCAGCAGTTCGGTTATTCATGGCTTCACGCCGGGTTTCTTC. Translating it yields CASSSVIHGFTPGFF.